This T cell receptor beta chain was identified in a study of blood T cell repertoires in COVID-19. As handled by the study authors: The assay estimated nucleated cells by amplifying reference gene primers. Some clones are missing from TCRdb's copy, which holds only in-frame ones; the method was immunoSEQ multiplex PCR. V and J calls and clone size are as listed in that table; D and trimming were resolved from the DNA. The sample includes about 240,000 clones, roughly nine tenths of them seen just once. The CDR3 consists of 12 residues. Trimming removed 5 bases from V and 0 bases from J, with 4 bases in between. Germline V CDR1 and CDR2: LNHDA, SQIVND (reference sequence).

The genes are TRBV19 and TRBJ1-1; D is uncertain. This TCR came from a man aged 55 to 70 with acute or convalescent COVID-19. Sequencing was performed on peripheral blood. This chain's CDR3 is CASSGLNTEAFF. In nucleotides, the CDR3 is TGTGCCAGTAGTGGGCTGAACACTGAAGCTTTCTTT.